Sequencing of this T cell receptor (beta chain) was carried out in a study of T cells after yellow fever vaccination. TCRdb re-called the 5' RACE reads with MiXCR, one entry per CDR3 protein. This table holds some 120,000 distinct CDR3 sequences, 13% to 15% found once. This sequence originates from a man between 18 and 35 years old who received the YFV17D yellow fever vaccine. The input for sequencing was CD8+ T cells sorted from PBMCs, taken 5 days after the yellow fever booster vaccination.

DNA for the CDR3: TGCGCCAGCAGCCAGACTCAGGGGGCTGGGGCCAACGTCCTGACTTTC. As protein: CASSQTQGAGANVLTF. The chain joins TRBV4-1 to TRBJ2-6; 7 positions agree with TRBD1. Germline V CDR1 and CDR2: MGHRA, YSYEKL. Germline trimming cut 3 bases from V and 2 bases from J; bases unmatched to any gene: 4. This CDR3 is built from 16 residues.